This T cell receptor beta chain was sequenced in a study of CXCR3-negative and CXCR3-positive naive CD8 T cells. Carrying UMI labels, the TRB cDNA libraries were prepared through 5' RACE. TCRdb re-called the 5' RACE reads; one entry per CDR3 protein, DNA not given. The sample includes 120,000 or so distinct CDR3 sequences. With regard to this clonotype: Its matching antigen is unknown.

The length of the CDR3 is 15 residues. In germline, CDR1 is MRHNA, CDR2 SNTAGT. Broader study findings: When CXCR3-positive naive cells were set against CXCR3-negative naive cells, the former had more hydrophobic TRB CDR3s.

The receptor was derived from a human donor in good health. Some clones in this sample may be carry-over from other donors' samples. The material sequenced was naive CXCR3+ CD8+ T cells from blood. The subset is: CD45RO-CCR7+CD27+CD95- naive CD8+ T cells expressing CXCR3 (TNR3+). This chain uses TRBV6-4 with TRBJ1-5. This CDR3 reads CASSPRGGGNQPQHF.